Detailed here is one TCR beta chain. The target antigen is unknown. The J segment lost 8 bases and the V segment lost 7 bases, leaving 13 bases of the junction unmatched. CDR1 and CDR2 (germline): MNHEY, SVGAGI. This CDR3 region has 15 residues. PCR used 60 Vbeta primers and 13 Jbeta primers. This table comes from immunoSEQ multiplex PCR, and its TCRdb copy is limited to in-frame clones, with some not included. The sample lists more than 95,000 clones, 75% to 85% occurring once. This sample is drawn from a study of cytomegalovirus exposure and HLA in healthy donors. Findings of the study overall: An analysis that was carried out later associated 16,951 TCR beta sequences with HLA alleles at 0.05 false discovery rate. Later on, an analysis showed TCR association rates differing by HLA locus, with DRB1 the most and HLA-C the fewest.

This clonotype was obtained from a man aged 35 to 55 in good health and CMV-seronegative. Input material: PBMCs. This chain links TRBV6-5 with TRBJ2-2, with 7 bases matching TRBD1. The CDR3 DNA reads as TGTGCCAGCACCTTCCGGGACAGCGAATTTGGGGAGCTGTTTTTT. This encodes CASTFRDSEFGELFF.